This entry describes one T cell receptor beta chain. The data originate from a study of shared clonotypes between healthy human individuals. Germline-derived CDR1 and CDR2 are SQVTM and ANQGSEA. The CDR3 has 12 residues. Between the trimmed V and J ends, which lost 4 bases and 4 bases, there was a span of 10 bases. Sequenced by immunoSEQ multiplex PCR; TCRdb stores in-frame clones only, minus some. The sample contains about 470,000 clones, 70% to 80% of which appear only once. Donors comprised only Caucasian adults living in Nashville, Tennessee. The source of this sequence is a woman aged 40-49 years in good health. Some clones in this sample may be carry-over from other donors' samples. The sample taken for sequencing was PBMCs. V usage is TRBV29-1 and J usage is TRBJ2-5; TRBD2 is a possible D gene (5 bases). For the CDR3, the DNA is TGCAGCGTTGGAGGGTTTCCAGAGACCCAGTACTTC. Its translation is CSVGGFPETQYF.